The sequence of this T cell receptor beta chain was determined in a study of CD8 T cells in ankylosing spondylitis. Findings and limits, study-wide: Ankylosing spondylitis blood appeared to carry a characteristic TCR beta motif of several highly homologous variants. Certain motif variants had earlier been reported in reactive arthritis synovial fluid and blood.

CDR3 size: 16 residues. Germline CDR1 is LNHNV and CDR2 is YYDKDF (reference sequence). Trimming took off 1 base at V and 0 bases at J, with 11 bases between the two ends. This clonotype occurred a few times. The antigen is unknown. Library preparation for TCR beta used quantitative 5'-RACE with molecular barcodes. Via MiXCR, TCRdb re-called the 5' RACE reads, giving one row per CDR3 protein. The sample has 250,000 to 400,000 distinct CDR3 sequences; 9.5% to 13% are singletons. The sequence was collected from a female donor with ankylosing spondylitis or in good health (not recorded which). V is TRBV15 and J is TRBJ2-3; D gene unclear. Sequenced material: blood, either unsorted or a sorted T cell fraction (not recorded which). This chain's CDR3 is CATSRAKGGSTDTQYF. CDR3 nucleotides: TGTGCCACCAGCAGAGCTAAGGGCGGTAGCACAGATACGCAGTATTTT.